Shown below are 21 T cell receptor beta chains from a single sample sequenced in a study of blood T cell repertoires in COVID-19. Data came from immunoSEQ multiplex PCR; TCRdb stores just in-frame clones and leaves some out. The table lists tens of thousands of clones, about 91% of them singletons. The sequenced material came from peripheral blood. All receptors derive from a woman in her seventies with active COVID-19.

The chain couples TRBV7-8 to TRBJ2-2; D remains ambiguous. This CDR3 spans 15 amino acids. From germline, CDR1 is SGHVS and CDR2 FQNEAQ. The V and J ends lost 5 bases and 4 bases respectively, with 14 bases between them. As DNA, the CDR3 is TGTGCCAGCAGCACCCGTTCCGGTGTCACCGGGGAGCTGTTTTTT. This gives the protein CASSTRSGVTGELFF.

The chain has TRBV18 and TRBJ2-1, with D possibly TRBD2 on 6 matching bases. This CDR3 region has 14 residues. Germline V gene data show CDR1 as KGHSH and CDR2 as LQKENI. V shed 0 bases and J shed 9 bases, with 12 bases lying between them. The CDR3 sequence: CASSPPSTRSEQFF. The CDR3 DNA reads TGTGCCAGCTCACCACCGTCGACTAGGAGTGAGCAGTTCTTC.

This clone was detected a few times. The chain employs TRBV7-2 and TRBJ2-2; weak D call: TRBD2 (6 bases). The germline V gene encodes CDR1 SGHTA and CDR2 FQGNSA. The CDR3 length is 14 residues. CDR3 region: CASTGSGNTGELFF. The CDR3 DNA sequence: TGTGCTTCTACGGGTAGCGGTAACACCGGGGAGCTGTTTTTT.

The J gene is TRBJ2-7, the V gene TRBV7-6; TRBD2 aligns across 11 bases. The CDR3 contains 15 residues. The germline V gene encodes CDR1 SGHVS and CDR2 FNYEAQ. J gave up 0 bases and V 5 bases, and 3 bases lay outside the gene matches. CDR3 in DNA: TGTGCCAGCAGCCTAGGGACTAGCGGCTCCTACGAGCAGTACTTC. Residues: CASSLGTSGSYEQYF. Full variable domain (rest looked up from reference TRBV7-6 and TRBJ2-7): GAGVSQSPRYKVTKRGQDVALRCDPISGHVSLYWYRQALGQGPEFLTYFNYEAQQDKSGLPNDRFSAERPEGSISTLTIQRTEQRDSAMYRCASSLGTSGSYEQYFGPGTRLTVT.

CDR3 in amino acids: CASSPRTGSSNEQYF. CDR3 in DNA: TGTGCCAGCTCACCAAGGACAGGCAGCAGCAACGAGCAGTACTTC. This chain links TRBV18 with TRBJ2-7; 7 positions agree with TRBD1. Trimming removed 2 bases from V and 5 bases from J; junction bases left unmatched: 9. From germline, CDR1 is KGHSH and CDR2 LQKENI. The length of the CDR3 is 15 residues.

This chain joins TRBV29-1 and TRBJ1-6; 7 bases are shared with TRBD1. Trimming took 7 bases from V and 0 from J; bases not matched to a gene: 9. The CDR3 sequence is 16 residues long. Germline V gene lookup returns CDR1 SQVTM and CDR2 ANQGSEA. The CDR3 DNA sequence: TGCAGCGCCCCTCCGGAGGGGGCCTCCTATAATTCACCCCTCCACTTT. This translates into CSAPPEGASYNSPLHF.

The CDR3 nucleotides read TGTGCCAGCAGCTTAGGGGGCGCATCCCTATGGGAAAAACTGTTTTTT. Amino acid sequence: CASSLGGASLWEKLFF. This chain links TRBV7-2 with TRBJ1-4, with a possible D match to TRBD1 (5 bases). Trimming left V 1 base short and J 8 bases short, with 17 bases between. The CDR3 sequence is 16 residues long. The germline CDR1 and CDR2 sequences are SGHTA and FQGNSA.

This chain uses TRBV5-1 with TRBJ2-2; tentative D call: TRBD1 (5 bases). The CDR3 is 14 residues long. Germline V gene sequence: CDR1 SGHRS, CDR2 YFSETQ. The ends were cut back, 0 bases at V and 4 bases at J, with 7 bases in the middle. The chain's CDR3 is CASSLGQPTGELFF. The DNA for the CDR3 is TGCGCCAGCAGCTTGGGACAGCCCACCGGGGAGCTGTTTTTT.

V usage is TRBV19 and J usage is TRBJ1-3, with 8 bases identical to TRBD1. This CDR3 has 16 amino acids. The germline V gene encodes CDR1 LNHDA and CDR2 SQIVND (reference sequence). The V and J ends lost 6 bases and 4 bases, in that order; junction bases with no gene match: 11. The CDR3 loop reads CASSTPRRGPGNTIYF. The CDR3 region has the DNA TGTGCCAGTAGCACTCCCCGCAGGGGGCCAGGAAACACCATATATTTT.

This clone has just one count. The chain has TRBV2 and TRBJ1-1; TRBD1 matches 8 bases. The ends lost 5 bases at V and 0 bases at J; junction bases unmatched: 8. Germline values: CDR1 SNHLY, CDR2 FYNNEI. The CDR3 totals 16 residues. The CDR3 DNA reads TGTGCCAGCAGTCCCGGGACAGGCGAAATGAACACTGAAGCTTTCTTT. It encodes CASSPGTGEMNTEAFF. The full variable domain, completed using reference TRBV2 and TRBJ1-1, is EPEVTQTPSHQVTQMGQEVILRCVPISNHLYFYWYRQILGQKVEFLVSFYNNEISEKSEIFDDQFSVERPDGSNFTLKIRSTKLEDSAMYFCASSPGTGEMNTEAFFGQGTRLTVV.

The chain carries TRBV29-1 and TRBJ2-1; D is unclear. V shed 7 bases and J shed 3 bases, with 10 bases lying between them. Per the germline V gene, CDR1 is SQVTM and CDR2 is ANQGSEA. The CDR3 is 12 amino acids. The CDR3 sequence: CSAIPSYNEQFF. The CDR3, as DNA: TGCAGCGCAATCCCGAGCTACAATGAGCAGTTCTTC.

This clone appeared a single time. V and J are TRBV27 and TRBJ1-5; 8 bases match TRBD1. This CDR3 comprises 14 residues. The J segment lost 6 bases and the V segment lost 6 bases, leaving 7 bases of the junction unmatched. Germline V gene sequence: CDR1 MNHEY, CDR2 SMNVEV (reference sequence). The DNA for the CDR3 is TGTGCCAGCAGCCGGACAGGGTTTCTTCAGCCCCAGCATTTT. It codes for CASSRTGFLQPQHF.

The gene calls are TRBV28 and TRBJ1-2; 8 bases align to TRBD1. Germline CDR1 MDHEN, CDR2 SYDVKM. This CDR3 comprises 13 residues. Trimming took 7 bases from V and 8 from J; bases not matched to a gene: 9. The CDR3 spells CASTFDRGDGYTF. CDR3 bases: TGTGCCAGCACCTTCGACAGGGGTGACGGCTACACCTTC.

The CDR3 sequence: CAWSGQGRGQPQHF. The CDR3 DNA follows: TGTGCCTGGAGCGGGCAGGGTCGGGGGCAGCCCCAGCATTTT. V and J are TRBV30 and TRBJ1-5, with D tentatively TRBD1 (5 bases). Trimming took 3 bases from V and 7 from J, leaving 16 bases between them. The CDR3 has 14 residues. CDR1 is GTSNPN and CDR2 is SVGIG in the germline V gene (reference sequence).

The chain uses TRBV27 and TRBJ2-1; a possible D gene is TRBD1 (6 bases). Trimming took 4 bases from V and 5 from J, leaving 15 bases between them. Germline assignment: CDR1 MNHEY and CDR2 SMNVEV (reference sequence). CDR3 length: 15 residues. The CDR3 DNA reads as TGTGCCAGCAGTTCCCCCTTACAGGGCGACAATGAGCAGTTCTTC. As protein: CASSSPLQGDNEQFF.

The rearrangement joins TRBV27 to TRBJ2-1; possible D gene TRBD2, 5 bases. The CDR3 contains 11 residues. CDR1 MNHEY and CDR2 SMNVEV come from the germline V gene (reference sequence). Trimming took off 5 bases at V and 8 bases at J, with 7 bases between the two ends. The CDR3: CASSLRDEQFF. DNA for the CDR3: TGTGCCAGCAGTCTGAGGGATGAGCAGTTCTTC.

The V and J genes are TRBV21-1 and TRBJ2-1; the tabulated D call, TRBD2, remains unverified against the DNA. TRBV21-1 corresponds to a pseudogene. The length of the CDR3 is 18 residues. The CDR3 sequence is CASSTPGTGTSGYNEQFF. CDR3 DNA sequence: TGTGCCAGCAGCACGCCCGGAACCGGGACTAGCGGCTACAATGAGCAGTTCTTC.

This clone was found a few times. The chain is built from TRBV4-2 and TRBJ1-3; TRBD1 matches at 9 bases. CDR3 length equals 16 residues. The junction had 10 bases not matched to a gene; V was cut back by 1 base and J by 9 bases. Germline loops: CDR1 LGHNA, CDR2 YNFKEQ. CDR3 DNA sequence: TGTGCCAGCAGCCAAGCCGGGACAGGGTCTCGGTCCACCATATATTTT. Translation gives CASSQAGTGSRSTIYF.

The rearrangement uses TRBV12-3 or TRBV12-4 and TRBJ2-2, with TRBD1 as a possible D gene (6 bases). V lost 6 bases and J lost 5, with 10 bases in between. The CDR3 is 13 residues long. Written as DNA, the CDR3 is TGTGCCAGCAGACGACAGGAAACCGGGGAGCTGTTTTTT. Residues: CASRRQETGELFF.

This chain connects TRBV5-1 to TRBJ1-2; weak D call: TRBD1 (6 bases). Deletions cut 3 bases from V and 13 bases from J, with 19 bases between. This CDR3 is built from 13 residues. CDR1 is SGHRS and CDR2 is YFSETQ in the germline V gene. The CDR3 nucleotides read TGCGCCAGCAGCTCACCCTCCTACAGGGACCGCACCTTC. Protein product: CASSSPSYRDRTF.

The CDR3 loop reads CATIGQGALGANVLTF. In DNA, the CDR3 is TGTGCCACTATAGGACAGGGGGCACTTGGGGCCAACGTCCTGACTTTC. The V and J genes are TRBV19 and TRBJ2-6; 11 nucleotides align to TRBD1. Per the germline V gene, CDR1 is LNHDA and CDR2 is SQIVND (reference sequence). The CDR3 length is 16 residues. V shed 10 bases, J shed 3 bases, and the junction held 8 bases outside the gene matches.